These 15 T cell receptor beta chains share one sample of origin, sequenced in a study of T-cell reconstitution after alpha-beta-depleted transplantation in children (dated by TCRdb to 2015 to 2016). The library was obtained by PCR. The listed sequencing device is Illumina HiSeq 2500. To normalize quantification of the TCRbeta repertoire, the TCR libraries were built with molecular barcoding that relied on unique molecular identifiers. In TCRdb, the public reads were trimmed at Q25 with fastp and aligned with MiXCR, with productive beta chains retained. Each entry merges the rows of one CDR3 protein and shows their most common DNA and genes. The sample contains just under 250,000 distinct CDR3 sequences, roughly 23% of them found a single time. Roughly 2.5% of the sample is held by the ten biggest clonotypes. In light of the paper, this sample's treatment or condition label describes: allogeneic hematopoietic cell transplantation with graft depleted of TCRalphabeta T cells and CD19 B cells.

The starting material was PBMCs, obtained before TCRalphabeta/CD19-depleted stem cell transplant. These receptors originate from a girl under 10 years old with Fanconi anemia, due to receive a stem cell transplant.

The sample holds many counts of this clonotype. The V call is TRBV29-1, the J call TRBJ1-6; 7 positions agree with TRBD1. Germline V CDR1 and CDR2: SQVTM, ANQGSEA. V lost 5 bases, J lost 7 bases, and 8 bases stayed unmatched. The CDR3 contains 14 residues. CDR3 coding DNA: TGCAGCGTTCAGGAGACAGGGAGGAATTCACCCCTCCACTTT. This encodes CSVQETGRNSPLHF.

J is TRBJ1-4 and V is TRBV20-1, with TRBD1 identical over 9 bases. The CDR3 loop spans 13 amino acids. Germline CDR1 and CDR2: DFQATT and SNEGSKA (reference sequence). V dropped 3 bases and J dropped 8; count of bases not matched to a gene: 4. CDR3 in amino acids: CSARGQGEEKLFF. The CDR3 DNA is TGCAGTGCTAGGGGACAGGGAGAAGAAAAACTGTTTTTT.

This clonotype was recorded many times. The V gene is TRBV29-1, the J gene TRBJ2-3; no definite D call. Trimming removed 4 bases from V and 4 bases from J, with 3 bases in between. This CDR3 spans 10 amino acids. From germline, CDR1 is SQVTM and CDR2 ANQGSEA. CDR3 nucleotides: TGCAGCGTTGTCGCAGATACGCAGTATTTT. Protein sequence: CSVVADTQYF.

This clonotype came up a few times. The rearrangement links TRBV5-6 to TRBJ1-5, with a weak D call TRBD1 (6 bases). This CDR3 contains 15 residues. In germline, CDR1 is SGHDT, CDR2 YYEEEE. V was shortened by 4 bases and J by 6 bases, with 17 bases between the two germline ends. The CDR3 nucleotides are TGTGCCAGCAGCCGGGTGGGGGGCGTGGGTCAGCCCCAGCATTTT. Its protein product is CASSRVGGVGQPQHF. Supplemented by reference TRBV5-6 and TRBJ1-5, the full variable domain reads DAGVTQSPTHLIKTRGQQVTLRCSPKSGHDTVSWYQQALGQGPQFIFQYYEEEERQRGNFPDRFSGHQFPNYSSELNVNALLLGDSALYLCASSRVGGVGQPQHFGDGTRLSIL.

This clonotype has a count of ten or more. The chain couples TRBV6-5 to TRBJ2-3; the D is unclear. Trimming removed 6 bases at V and 2 bases at J, with 3 bases between. This CDR3 spans 11 amino acids. Germline loops: CDR1 MNHEY, CDR2 SVGAGI. CDR3 residues: CASRITDTQYF. The CDR3 coding sequence is TGTGCCAGCAGGATCACAGATACGCAGTATTTT.

The chain joins TRBV30 to TRBJ2-1, with a weak D call TRBD2 (7 bases). The CDR3 runs to 18 residues. Germline V gene data show CDR1 as GTSNPN and CDR2 as SVGIG (reference sequence). Trimming shortened V by 0 bases and J by 2 bases, and 20 bases separated the two germline ends. CDR3 coding DNA: TGTGCCTGGAGTGTACTTTTGGGGGGGGGCCGGCCCTACAATGAGCAGTTCTTC. It codes for CAWSVLLGGGRPYNEQFF.

This clonotype was detected only a few times. The chain links TRBV29-1 to TRBJ2-3; D call uncertain. V lost 4 bases to trimming and J lost 3 bases, with 14 bases between them. Germline assignment: CDR1 SQVTM and CDR2 ANQGSEA. The CDR3 sequence is 14 residues long. The CDR3 sequence is CSVVGELGTDTQYF. In DNA, the CDR3 is TGCAGCGTTGTTGGAGAGTTGGGGACAGATACGCAGTATTTT.

At least ten counts were recorded for this clonotype. The chain has TRBV21-1 and TRBJ2-5. TRBV21-1 represents a pseudogene. The CDR3 is 11 residues long. CDR3 sequence: CASSEQETQYF. The CDR3 bases are TGTGCCAGCAGCGAACAAGAGACCCAGTACTTC.

This clonotype was counted between two and nine times. V and J are TRBV5-1 and TRBJ2-5; tentatively, D is TRBD1 (5 bases). Germline assignment: CDR1 SGHRS and CDR2 YFSETQ. Trimming took 2 bases from V and 4 from J, leaving 6 bases between them. CDR3 length equals 12 residues. The CDR3 DNA reads as TGCGCCAGCAGCTTTGACAGAGAGACCCAGTACTTC. This sequence encodes CASSFDRETQYF. Supplemented by reference TRBV5-1 and TRBJ2-5, the full variable domain reads KAGVTQTPRYLIKTRGQQVTLSCSPISGHRSVSWYQQTPGQGLQFLFEYFSETQRNKGNFPGRFSGRQFSNSRSEMNVSTLELGDSALYLCASSFDRETQYFGPGTRLLVL.

This clonotype was seen ten or more times. This chain uses TRBV5-1 with TRBJ2-5; perhaps TRBD2 as D (6 bases). This CDR3 region has 18 residues. Per germline, CDR1 SGHRS and CDR2 YFSETQ. The V and J ends lost 0 bases and 1 base respectively, with 19 bases between them. CDR3: CASSLGGRMAGSQETQYF. DNA for the CDR3: TGCGCCAGCAGCTTGGGTGGAAGAATGGCGGGGTCCCAAGAGACCCAGTACTTC.

The genes are TRBV25-1 and TRBJ2-7; TRBD2 is a possible D gene (6 bases). Trimming took off 5 bases at V and 12 bases at J, with 17 bases between the two ends. This CDR3 comprises 12 residues. The V gene's germline CDR1 is MGHDK and CDR2 SYGVNS. In DNA form, the CDR3 reads TGTGCCAGCAGTTTTCTTGTCGGGAGCCCGTACTTC. This sequence encodes CASSFLVGSPYF.

This clonotype has a handful of counts. V gene TRBV28 combines with J gene TRBJ1-6; no clear D. The CDR3 spans 12 residues. Germline V gene data show CDR1 as MDHEN and CDR2 as SYDVKM. The ends were cut back, 3 bases at V and 8 bases at J, with 5 bases in the middle. For the CDR3, the DNA is TGTGCCAGCAGTTTGCAGTATTCACCCCTCCACTTT. Amino acid sequence: CASSLQYSPLHF.

In its sample, this clonotype was seen many times. The chain uses TRBV29-1 and TRBJ2-2, with TRBD1 identical over 9 bases. The V and J ends lost 4 bases and 7 bases, in that order; junction bases with no gene match: 4. Germline CDR1 SQVTM, CDR2 ANQGSEA. The CDR3 is 13 amino acids. Here the CDR3 reads CSVARQGGGELFF. CDR3 nucleotides: TGCAGCGTTGCCCGACAGGGGGGCGGGGAGCTGTTTTTT.

This clonotype was seen a handful of times. J is TRBJ2-7 and V is TRBV18; 9 positions match TRBD1. Germline-derived CDR1 and CDR2 are KGHSH and LQKENI. J lost 1 base, V lost 6 bases, and 7 bases had no gene match. CDR3 size: 15 residues. The CDR3 protein is CASSPGQGRSYEQYF. In DNA, the CDR3 is TGTGCCAGCTCGCCAGGACAGGGGCGATCCTACGAGCAGTACTTC.

The gene calls are TRBV9 and TRBJ2-6, with D tentatively TRBD2 (5 bases). The CDR3 covers 15 residues. The V and J ends lost 0 bases and 1 base respectively, with 5 bases between them. The germline V gene encodes CDR1 SGDLS and CDR2 YYNGEE. The CDR3 is CASSVAGSGANVLTF. Here the CDR3 DNA reads TGTGCCAGCAGCGTAGCGGGATCTGGGGCCAACGTCCTGACTTTC. Full variable domain (remainder filled in from reference TRBV9 and TRBJ2-6): DSGVTQTPKHLITATGQRVTLRCSPRSGDLSVYWYQQSLDQGLQFLIQYYNGEERAKGNILERFSAQQFPDLHSELNLSSLELGDSALYFCASSVAGSGANVLTFGAGSRLTVL.